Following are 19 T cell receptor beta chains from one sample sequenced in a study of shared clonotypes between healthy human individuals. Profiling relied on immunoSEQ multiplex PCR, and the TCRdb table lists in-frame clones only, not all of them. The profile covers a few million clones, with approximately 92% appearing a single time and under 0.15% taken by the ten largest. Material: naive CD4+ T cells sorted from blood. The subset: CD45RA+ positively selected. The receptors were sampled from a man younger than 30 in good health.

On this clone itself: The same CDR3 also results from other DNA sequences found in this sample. As DNA, the CDR3 is TGTGCCATCAGTGAGGGACTAGCGGGTGGCCAAGAGACCCAGTACTTC. Protein: CAISEGLAGGQETQYF. V and J are TRBV10-3 and TRBJ2-5; TRBD2 aligns across 11 bases. CDR3 length: 16 residues. The trim removed 2 bases at V and 1 base at J, leaving 3 bases unmatched. Germline lookup yields CDR1 ENHRY and CDR2 SYGVKD.

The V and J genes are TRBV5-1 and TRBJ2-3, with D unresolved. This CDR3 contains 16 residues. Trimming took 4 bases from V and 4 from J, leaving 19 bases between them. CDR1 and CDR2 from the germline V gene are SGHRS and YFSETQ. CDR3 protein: CASSPPATAASDTQYF. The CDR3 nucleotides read TGCGCCAGCAGCCCCCCCGCAACCGCGGCATCAGATACGCAGTATTTT.

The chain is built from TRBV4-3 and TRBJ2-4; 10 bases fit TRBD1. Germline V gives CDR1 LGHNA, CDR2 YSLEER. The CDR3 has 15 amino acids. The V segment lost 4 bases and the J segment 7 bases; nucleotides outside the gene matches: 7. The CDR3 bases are TGCGCCAGCAGCCGAGAAAGGACAGGGGGGAACATTCAGTACTTC. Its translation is CASSRERTGGNIQYF.

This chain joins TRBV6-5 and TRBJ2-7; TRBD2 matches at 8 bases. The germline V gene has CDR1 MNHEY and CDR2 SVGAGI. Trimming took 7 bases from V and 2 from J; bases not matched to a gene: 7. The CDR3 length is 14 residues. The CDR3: CASTGVAGTYEQYF. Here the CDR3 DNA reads TGTGCCAGCACCGGAGTAGCGGGAACCTACGAGCAGTACTTC.

The CDR3 coding sequence is TGTGCCAGCAGTGTAGGGGGTAATCAGCCCCAGCATTTT. Translating gives CASSVGGNQPQHF. The V call is TRBV6-1, the J call TRBJ1-5, with D perhaps matching TRBD1 (6 bases). V was cut by 4 bases and J by 4 bases, with 8 bases left in between. Per the germline V gene, CDR1 is MNHNS and CDR2 is SASEGT. The CDR3 is 13 residues long.

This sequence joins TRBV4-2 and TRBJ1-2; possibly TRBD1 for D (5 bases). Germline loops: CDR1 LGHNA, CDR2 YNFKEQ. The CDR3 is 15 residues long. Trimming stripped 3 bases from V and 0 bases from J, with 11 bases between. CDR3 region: CASSQGTVANYGYTF. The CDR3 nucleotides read TGTGCCAGCAGCCAGGGGACCGTAGCTAACTATGGCTACACCTTC.

CDR3: CASSANRGSGANVLTF. CDR3 in DNA: TGTGCCAGCAGCGCCAACAGGGGCTCTGGGGCCAACGTCCTGACTTTC. This sequence joins TRBV9 and TRBJ2-6; 7 bases agree with TRBD1. The CDR3 totals 16 residues. The ends lost 3 bases at V and 0 bases at J; junction bases unmatched: 3. Germline V CDR1 and CDR2: SGDLS, YYNGEE. Together with reference TRBV9 and TRBJ2-6, the CDR3 gives the full variable domain: DSGVTQTPKHLITATGQRVTLRCSPRSGDLSVYWYQQSLDQGLQFLIQYYNGEERAKGNILERFSAQQFPDLHSELNLSSLELGDSALYFCASSANRGSGANVLTFGAGSRLTVL.

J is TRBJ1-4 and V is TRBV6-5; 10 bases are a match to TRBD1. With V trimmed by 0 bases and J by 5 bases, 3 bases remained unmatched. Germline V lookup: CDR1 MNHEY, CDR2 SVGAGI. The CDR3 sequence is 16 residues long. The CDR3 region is CASSYSMGQGNEKLFF. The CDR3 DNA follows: TGTGCCAGCAGTTACTCGATGGGACAGGGGAATGAAAAACTGTTTTTT.

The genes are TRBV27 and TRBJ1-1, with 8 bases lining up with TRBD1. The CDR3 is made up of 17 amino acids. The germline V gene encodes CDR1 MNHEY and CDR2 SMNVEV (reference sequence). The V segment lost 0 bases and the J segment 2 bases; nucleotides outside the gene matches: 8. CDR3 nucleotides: TGTGCCAGCAGTTTATCCGCAGGGGGCTTGTTAAACACTGAAGCTTTCTTT. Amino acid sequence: CASSLSAGGLLNTEAFF.

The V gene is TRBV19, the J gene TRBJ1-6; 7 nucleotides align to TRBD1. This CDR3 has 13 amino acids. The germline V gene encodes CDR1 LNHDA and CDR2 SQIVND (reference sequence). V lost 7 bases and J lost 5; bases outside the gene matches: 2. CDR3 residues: CASTQGDNSPLHF. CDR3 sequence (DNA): TGTGCCAGTACCCAGGGGGATAATTCACCCCTCCACTTT. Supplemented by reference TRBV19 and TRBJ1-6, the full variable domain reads DGGITQSPKYLFRKEGQNVTLSCEQNLNHDAMYWYRQDPGQGLRLIYYSQIVNDFQKGDIAEGYSVSREKKESFPLTVTSAQKNPTAFYLCASTQGDNSPLHFGNGTRLTVT.

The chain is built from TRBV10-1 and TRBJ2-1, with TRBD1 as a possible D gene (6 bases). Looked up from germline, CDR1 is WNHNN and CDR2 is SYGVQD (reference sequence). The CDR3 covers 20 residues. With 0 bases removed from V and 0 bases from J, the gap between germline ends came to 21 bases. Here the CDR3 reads CASSESGAGVGPSSYNEQFF. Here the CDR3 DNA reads TGCGCCAGCAGTGAGTCTGGGGCAGGGGTTGGGCCGAGCTCCTACAATGAGCAGTTCTTC.

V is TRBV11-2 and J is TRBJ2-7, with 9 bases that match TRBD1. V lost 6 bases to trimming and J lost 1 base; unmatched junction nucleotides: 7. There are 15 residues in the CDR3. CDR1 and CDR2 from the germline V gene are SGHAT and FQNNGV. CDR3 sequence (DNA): TGTGCCAGCAGACAGGGGGCCAGCGTTTCCTACGAGCAGTACTTC. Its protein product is CASRQGASVSYEQYF.

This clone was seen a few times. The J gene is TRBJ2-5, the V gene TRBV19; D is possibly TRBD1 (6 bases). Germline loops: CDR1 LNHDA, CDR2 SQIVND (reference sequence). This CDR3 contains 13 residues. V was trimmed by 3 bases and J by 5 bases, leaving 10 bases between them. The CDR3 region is CASSMRTVETQYF. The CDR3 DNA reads TGTGCCAGTAGTATGCGGACAGTCGAGACCCAGTACTTC.

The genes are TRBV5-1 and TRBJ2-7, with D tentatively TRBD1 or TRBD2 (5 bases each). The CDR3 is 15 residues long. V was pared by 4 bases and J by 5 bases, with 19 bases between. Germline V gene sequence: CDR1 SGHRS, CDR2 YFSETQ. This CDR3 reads CASSGRDPESHEQYF. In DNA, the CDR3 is TGCGCCAGCAGCGGCCGGGACCCGGAAAGCCACGAGCAGTACTTC.

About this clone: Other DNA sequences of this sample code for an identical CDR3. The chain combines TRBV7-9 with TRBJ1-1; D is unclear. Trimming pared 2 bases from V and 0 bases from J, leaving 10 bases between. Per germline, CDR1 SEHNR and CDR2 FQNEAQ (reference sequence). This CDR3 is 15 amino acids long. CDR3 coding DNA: TGTGCCAGCAGCTTAAATCCGAACATGAACACTGAAGCTTTCTTT. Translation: CASSLNPNMNTEAFF.

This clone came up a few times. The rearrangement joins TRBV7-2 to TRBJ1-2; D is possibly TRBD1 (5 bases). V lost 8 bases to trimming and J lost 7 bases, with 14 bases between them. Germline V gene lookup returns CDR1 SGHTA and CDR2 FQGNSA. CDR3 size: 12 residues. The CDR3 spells CASASNGGGYTF. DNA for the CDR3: TGTGCCAGCGCCTCCAATGGGGGTGGCTACACCTTC.

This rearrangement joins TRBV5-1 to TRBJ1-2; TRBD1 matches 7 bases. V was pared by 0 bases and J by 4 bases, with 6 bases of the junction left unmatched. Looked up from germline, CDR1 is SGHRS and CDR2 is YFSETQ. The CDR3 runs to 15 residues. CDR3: CASSLETGQIYGYTF. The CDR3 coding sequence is TGCGCCAGCAGCTTGGAGACGGGACAGATCTATGGCTACACCTTC.

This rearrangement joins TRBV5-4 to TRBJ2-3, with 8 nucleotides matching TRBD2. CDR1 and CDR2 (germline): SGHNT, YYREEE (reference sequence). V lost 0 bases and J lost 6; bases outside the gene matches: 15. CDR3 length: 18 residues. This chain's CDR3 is CASSLGFGPAGGRDTQYF. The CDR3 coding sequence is TGTGCCAGCAGCTTGGGCTTTGGGCCTGCGGGGGGCCGGGATACGCAGTATTTT.

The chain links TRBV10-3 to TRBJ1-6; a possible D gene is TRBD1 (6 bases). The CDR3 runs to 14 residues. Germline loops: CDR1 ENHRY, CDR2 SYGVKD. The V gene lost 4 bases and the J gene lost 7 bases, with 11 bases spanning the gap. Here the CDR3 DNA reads TGTGCCATCAGTGCGACAGGATCAAATTCACCCCTCCACTTT. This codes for CAISATGSNSPLHF.